This TCR beta chain stems from a study of blood T cell repertoires in COVID-19 (dated by TCRdb to about 2020). Broadly, across the study: The collaborator samples originated in the United States, Italy and Spain and spanned the acute and convalescent phases of COVID-19. The repertoires were made available in a free public database intended to serve as a resource for research on the immune response to SARS-CoV-2. HLA class I and class II types, where available, came from metadata supplied by the sample provider rather than from assay-based typing. The samples were drawn from two sources: the first 160 participants of the ongoing ImmuneRACE study, and 1,200 or so subjects contributed by 6 global collaborators. The dataset comprised deeply sampled blood TCRbeta repertoires from subjects exposed to, actively infected with, or recovered from COVID-19. The prospective study material was composed of cDNA or gDNA derived from T cells, B-cell-depleted T cells, or PBMCs. Sample metadata almost always included a de-identified subject ID, COVID-19 status, age in years and sex.

Each collaborating institution followed its own protocols to collect whole blood in K2EDTA tubes. Collaborator samples were shipped for TCRbeta analysis as frozen whole blood, isolated PBMCs, or DNA extracted from either sample type. Summary of the overall study and its limitations: How much clinical and demographic metadata was included differed by source and by participant, and the metadata was provided uncurated.

A remark on this clone: Its antigen has not been determined. It has no much larger one-base neighbor in the sample; base qualities were not kept.

TCRbeta CDR3 regions were amplified from genomic DNA using the immunoSEQ Assay, a bias-controlled multiplex PCR. In the paper's pipeline: The number of nucleated cells in each sample was estimated by amplification of reference gene primers within the assay. To quantify the absolute abundance of each unique TCRbeta CDR3 rearrangement, sequence reads were collapsed and filtered. Productive Simpson clonality was computed per sample as the square root of Simpson's diversity index over productive rearrangements. TCRdb mirrors the immuneACCESS table, restricted to in-frame sequences. Some clones are absent from its copies; in checked studies, under half trace to an unresolved V gene, and the reason for the others is unknown. D and trimming come from the DNA, and the V and J calls and clone size come from that table. The table for this sample lists tens of thousands of clones; 90% to 95% of them were counted only once. In total, the top ten clones hold around 4% of the sample.

CDR1 and CDR2, looked up from the germline V gene (reference sequence), are LNHDA and SQIVND. Between the V and J ends, shortened by 5 bases and 7 bases respectively, the junction contains 12 bases. From the cysteine through the phenylalanine, the CDR3 covers 13 amino acids. The retained sequence is limited to the CDR3, 39 bases, with the frame set at the first base. This sequence uses TRBV19 and TRBJ2-1, with the D segment identity uncertain. The TCR comes from a human donor with active COVID-19. The donor label of this sample is uncertain. What was sequenced was peripheral blood. The CDR3 amino acid sequence is: CASSPIYSNEQFF. The sequenced DNA is TGTGCCAGTAGTCCAATCTATTCGAATGAGCAGTTCTTC. Reference TRBV19 and TRBJ2-1 proteins supply the regions before and after the CDR3; the full variable domain is: DGGITQSPKYLFRKEGQNVTLSCEQNLNHDAMYWYRQDPGQGLRLIYYSQIVNDFQKGDIAEGYSVSREKKESFPLTVTSAQKNPTAFYLCASSPIYSNEQFFGPGTRLTVL.